The T cell receptor beta chain described here comes from a study of T cell responses to AZD1222 COVID-19 vaccine. As regards this clone: What it recognizes is unknown.

Germline V gene sequence: CDR1 ENHRY, CDR2 SYGVKD. This CDR3 spans 14 amino acids. V was shortened by 3 bases and J by 3 bases, with 9 bases between the two germline ends. Using immunoSEQ multiplex PCR, the repertoire was profiled, and TCRdb retains in-frame clones only, with some absent. The sample records 89,000 or so clones, 85% to 95% being singletons. Regarding the study as a whole: The number of AZD1222 recipients seropositive at baseline was only 5 to 7. Spike-wide coverage was observed for vaccine-associated CD4 TCRs, with dominant responses at 160-218 and 743-854.

The sample in question was peripheral blood, obtained 28 days after the second AZD1222 dose. V gene TRBV10-3 combines with J gene TRBJ1-5; a possible D gene is TRBD1 (6 bases). This receptor was taken from an adult who received the AZD1222 COVID-19 vaccine. In DNA, the CDR3 is TGTGCCATCAGTGAATCAGGGGACAATCAGCCCCAGCATTTT. This sequence encodes CAISESGDNQPQHF.